The clone carrying this TCR beta chain came up many times. Its specificity is not known. The team produced cDNA through 5'RACE using 10-nucleotide random UMIs. Sequencing runs each generated in excess of 190 million TCR-beta sequences derived from 15-18 subjects. MiXCR was run by TCRdb on the 5' RACE reads, yielding one entry per CDR3 protein. This sample has around 29,000 distinct CDR3 sequences, with 5.5% to 6% found just once. The sample originates from a study of neurological immune-mediated disorders. Overall study findings and caveats: The most TCR clonal expansion was seen in HTLV-1-associated myelopathy, whereas the least was seen in multiple sclerosis, below the level in healthy controls.

The CDR3 runs to 14 residues. Germline values: CDR1 SGHRS, CDR2 YFSETQ. V dropped 6 bases and J dropped 5; count of bases not matched to a gene: 8. CD4+ or CD8+ T cells, around 960,000 per library, were used for sorted libraries. The TCR sequence derives from a woman in her forties or fifties in good health. Input material: CD4+ T cells from blood. The chain joins TRBV5-1 to TRBJ2-3; 8 nucleotides match TRBD1. CDR3 nucleotide sequence: TGCGCCAGCACTAGACAGGGGCTAGGAGATACGCAGTATTTT. It translates to CASTRQGLGDTQYF.